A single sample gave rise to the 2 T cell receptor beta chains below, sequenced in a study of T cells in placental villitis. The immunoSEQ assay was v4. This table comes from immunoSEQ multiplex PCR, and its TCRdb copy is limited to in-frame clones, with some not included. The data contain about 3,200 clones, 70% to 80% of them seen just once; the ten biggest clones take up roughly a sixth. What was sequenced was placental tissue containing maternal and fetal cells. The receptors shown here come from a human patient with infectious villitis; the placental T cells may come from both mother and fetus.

The CDR3 DNA reads TGTGCCAGCAGCTCCGGACAGGCCTCCTACGAGCAGTACTTC. Protein: CASSSGQASYEQYF. The chain links TRBV5-6 to TRBJ2-5; 7 nucleotides align to TRBD1. The J call is uncertain, as TRBJ2-7 better fits the DNA end. Germline V CDR1 and CDR2: SGHDT, YYEEEE. CDR3 length: 14 residues.

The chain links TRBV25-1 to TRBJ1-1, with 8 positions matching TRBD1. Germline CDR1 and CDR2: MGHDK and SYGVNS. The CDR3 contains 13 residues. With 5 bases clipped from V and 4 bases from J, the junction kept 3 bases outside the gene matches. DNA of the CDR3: TGTGCCAGCAGTTTAGGACAGGGCACTGAAGCTTTCTTT. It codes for CASSLGQGTEAFF.